These 7 T cell receptor beta chains came from one sample sequenced in a study of Ad26.COV2.S vaccination and SARS-CoV-2 variants. Clones were read by immunoSEQ multiplex PCR, and TCRdb kept only the in-frame ones, dropping some. The table shows about 390,000 clones, with 88% occurring only once. The treatment is: about 20 received Ad26.COV2.S at low or high dose, single or two shots; about 5 received placebo; per-sample allocation not given. Sample collection was performed on day 63 after the first vaccine or placebo injection. The sequencing used peripheral blood, collected in a trial of Ad26.COV2.S vaccine versus placebo. The receptors were sampled from a person aged 18-60 years who received the Ad26.COV2.S COVID-19 vaccine or a placebo.

The chain joins TRBV7-8 to TRBJ1-6, with D maybe TRBD1 (5 bases). Trimming stripped 7 bases from V and 9 bases from J, with 25 bases between. Looked up from germline, CDR1 is SGHVS and CDR2 is FQNEAQ. This CDR3 comprises 17 residues. The CDR3 region has the DNA TGTGCCAGCACCCAACGTAGGTCCCGGGACGGGGTTTCACCCCTCCACTTT. It yields the protein CASTQRRSRDGVSPLHF.

This sequence joins TRBV10-3 and TRBJ2-1; D is possibly TRBD1 (5 bases). Per germline, CDR1 ENHRY and CDR2 SYGVKD. The V and J ends lost 0 bases and 7 bases respectively, with 16 bases between them. This CDR3 is 16 amino acids long. The CDR3 spells CAISESIGVGQNEQFF. CDR3 nucleotides: TGTGCCATCAGTGAGTCGATAGGGGTAGGACAAAATGAGCAGTTCTTC.

This rearrangement joins TRBV9 to TRBJ2-5; D call uncertain. Per the germline V gene, CDR1 is SGDLS and CDR2 is YYNGEE. V lost 3 bases, J lost 4 bases, and 4 bases lay in between. This CDR3 region has 11 residues. CDR3 bases: TGTGCCAGCAGCGCCCGAGAGACCCAGTACTTC. This encodes CASSARETQYF.

The rearrangement links TRBV7-8 to TRBJ1-4; D is unresolved. Trimming removed 5 bases from V and 10 bases from J, with 20 bases in between. The germline gives CDR1 SGHVS, CDR2 FQNEAQ. The CDR3 runs to 15 residues. In DNA form, the CDR3 reads TGTGCCAGCAGCCCTGGTTTTGAGGGAATAGGAAAACTGTTTTTT. It yields the protein CASSPGFEGIGKLFF. Complete variable domain (other parts from reference TRBV7-8 and TRBJ1-4): GAGVSQSPRYKVAKRGQDVALRCDPISGHVSLFWYQQALGQGPEFLTYFQNEAQLDKSGLPSDRFFAERPEGSVSTLKIQRTQQEDSAVYLCASSPGFEGIGKLFFGSGTQLSVL.

The V gene is TRBV7-9, the J gene TRBJ2-1; D perhaps matches TRBD2 (6 bases). This CDR3 spans 14 amino acids. The V gene's germline CDR1 is SEHNR and CDR2 FQNEAQ (reference sequence). The ends were cut back, 3 bases at V and 4 bases at J, with 10 bases in the middle. The CDR3 loop reads CASSFPGTYNEQFF. In DNA form, the CDR3 reads TGTGCCAGCAGCTTTCCAGGGACTTACAATGAGCAGTTCTTC.

The chain's CDR3 is CASRRTGDNEQYF. CDR3 in DNA: TGTGCCAGCAGGAGGACAGGGGACAACGAGCAGTACTTC. V is TRBV2 and J is TRBJ2-7; 9 bases are a match to TRBD1. Germline V gene sequence: CDR1 SNHLY, CDR2 FYNNEI. The CDR3 has 13 residues. The junction had 5 bases not matched to a gene; V was cut back by 6 bases and J by 5 bases.

Notes on this clone: This sample includes further DNA sequences coding for the same CDR3. The chain combines TRBV6-5 with TRBJ1-3; D is uncertain. V was pared by 2 bases and J by 4 bases, with 9 bases between. This CDR3 has 14 residues. Germline values: CDR1 MNHEY, CDR2 SVGAGI. For the CDR3, the DNA is TGTGCCAGCAGTTACACCGACTCGGGAAACACCATATATTTT. Translation: CASSYTDSGNTIYF.